The T cell receptor (beta chain) described here comes from a study of T cell repertoires in cytomegalovirus infection (dated by TCRdb to the late 2010s). Background for the entire study: The HLA type of each donor mattered for the analysis, because public TCR beta signatures pointed to carriage of CMV infection along with the matching HLA type. The paper as a whole reports these results and caveats: Carriers of CMV infection plus the relevant HLA type were discriminated by the cumulative frequency of public TCR beta family members in the study cohort and in an independent roughly 380-donor cohort. The ex vivo response was dominated by HLA-C-restricted CMV-specific TCR beta clonotypes, and the single most frequent clonotype in two of eight donors was supplied by these HLA-C-restricted clonotypes.

This clonotype was picked up a small number of times. Its recognized antigen is unknown. It has no much larger one-base neighbor in the sample; base qualities were not kept. The V end loses 2 bases and the J end loses 4 bases, and a stretch of 12 bases separates them. The CDR3 sequence holds 14 residues, the cysteine and phenylalanine included. Kept here is only the CDR3 DNA, which spans 42 bases and is read in frame from base 1. CDR1 SGHDT and CDR2 YYEEEE were looked up in the germline V gene. The data were produced on an Illumina HiSeq 1500. Through fastp at Q25 and MiXCR, TCRdb rebuilt clones from the public reads, retaining in-frame beta chains. Each entry is one CDR3 protein sequence, shown with its most common DNA and genes. The table for this sample lists about 460,000 distinct CDR3 sequences; about 11% of them were counted only once. Of the sample, roughly 10% falls within the top ten clones.

The V and J segments used are TRBV5-6 and TRBJ1-1; no confident D gene assignment can be made. Sequenced input: PBMCs. This receptor was taken from a human donor in good health (CMV status not recorded). Some clones in this sample may be carry-over from other donors' samples. CDR3 protein: CASSFSRRLTEAFF. The nucleotide sequence is given as TGTGCCAGCAGCTTTTCCCGCAGACTCACTGAAGCTTTCTTT. The CDR3, completed at both ends by the reference TRBV5-6 and TRBJ1-1 genes, gives the full variable domain DAGVTQSPTHLIKTRGQQVTLRCSPKSGHDTVSWYQQALGQGPQFIFQYYEEEERQRGNFPDRFSGHQFPNYSSELNVNALLLGDSALYLCASSFSRRLTEAFFGQGTRLTVV.